This is a list of T cell receptor beta chains from one sample in a study of resident and recirculating memory T cells in vitiligo. The table came from immunoSEQ multiplex PCR; TCRdb's copy has only in-frame clones and leaves some out. The repertoire holds tens of thousands of clones, with roughly nine tenths as singletons. The source material was blood. These receptors all stem from a male donor with vitiligo. Each CDR3 is given with its conserved first and last residue. The order of the fields is clone size, J gene, V gene, D gene, CDR3 protein, CDR3 DNA. A D gene is named only where the DNA matches it firmly. Not all rows give a size; the values are once, few, many and, for expanded clones, a class.

>-|TRBJ2-5|TRBV10-2|-
CASSNTGVRETQYF
TGCGCCAGCAGCAACACGGGAGTGAGGGAGACCCAGTACTTC
>-|TRBJ2-7|TRBV28|TRBD1
CASSLPWTGGYEQYF
TGTGCCAGCAGTTTACCGTGGACAGGGGGCTACGAGCAGTACTTC
>few|TRBJ1-2|TRBV27|-
CASSPRTVGYGYTF
TGTGCCAGCAGCCCGCGGACAGTCGGCTATGGCTACACCTTC
>-|TRBJ2-2|TRBV5-1|TRBD2
CASSWSGSRSNTGELFF
TGCGCCAGCAGCTGGAGCGGGAGCCGCTCGAACACCGGGGAGCTGTTTTTT
>-|TRBJ1-1|TRBV7-8|-
CASSPLRFRGNTEAFF
TGTGCCAGCAGCCCTTTACGGTTCAGGGGGAACACTGAAGCTTTCTTT
>-|TRBJ1-5|TRBV7-2|-
CASSFQGRQMAQHF
TGTGCCAGCAGCTTCCAAGGGAGGCAGATGGCCCAGCATTTT
>-|TRBJ2-4|TRBV6-5|TRBD1
CASSYAGQGGNIQYF
TGTGCCAGCAGTTACGCAGGACAGGGCGGAAACATTCAGTACTTC
>-|TRBJ2-4|TRBV5-1|-
CASSLDRQNIQYF
TGCGCCAGCAGCTTGGACAGGCAAAACATTCAGTACTTC
>-|TRBJ1-2|TRBV4-1|-
CASSQEELFYNYGYTF
TGCGCCAGCAGCCAAGAAGAACTTTTTTATAACTATGGCTACACCTTC
>-|TRBJ2-3|TRBV19|TRBD2
CASSIGGRALDTQYF
TGTGCCAGTAGTATAGGCGGGAGGGCCCTAGATACGCAGTATTTT
>-|TRBJ2-7|TRBV9|-
CASSAQGGSYEQYF
TGTGCCAGCAGCGCACAGGGGGGGTCCTACGAGCAGTACTTC
>-|TRBJ2-7|TRBV18|TRBD2
CASSPTSGSSHEQYF
TGTGCCAGCTCACCTACTAGCGGGAGCTCTCACGAGCAGTACTTC
>-|TRBJ1-5|TRBV28|-
CASSFLDRSNQPQHF
TGTGCCAGCAGTTTCCTCGACAGATCCAATCAGCCCCAGCATTTT
>-|TRBJ2-7|TRBV18|-
CASSLGITSINADEQYF
TGTGCCAGCTCACTTGGGATCACTAGCATTAACGCCGACGAGCAGTACTTC
>once|TRBJ2-7|TRBV19|TRBD1
CASSMSGTGGTYEQYF
TGTGCCAGTAGTATGTCCGGGACAGGGGGGACCTACGAGCAGTACTTC
>-|TRBJ1-5|TRBV28|TRBD1
CASSFVLSGQGLVRPQHF
TGTGCCAGCAGTTTTGTTTTGTCGGGACAGGGCCTGGTGCGGCCCCAGCATTTT
>once|TRBJ2-2|TRBV5-6|-
CASSPSTSGGNTGELFF
TGTGCCAGCAGCCCGTCAACGAGCGGAGGGAACACCGGGGAGCTGTTTTTT
>-|TRBJ1-5|TRBV6-4|-
CASSEQSNQPQHF
TGTGCCAGCAGTGAACAGAGCAATCAGCCCCAGCATTTT
>-|TRBJ2-7|TRBV5-8|-
CASSLYRELYEQYF
TGTGCCAGCAGCTTGTACCGGGAGCTTTACGAGCAGTACTTC
>few|TRBJ1-2|TRBV4-3|-
CASSQATYDYGYTF
TGCGCCAGCAGCCAGGCGACTTACGACTATGGCTACACCTTC